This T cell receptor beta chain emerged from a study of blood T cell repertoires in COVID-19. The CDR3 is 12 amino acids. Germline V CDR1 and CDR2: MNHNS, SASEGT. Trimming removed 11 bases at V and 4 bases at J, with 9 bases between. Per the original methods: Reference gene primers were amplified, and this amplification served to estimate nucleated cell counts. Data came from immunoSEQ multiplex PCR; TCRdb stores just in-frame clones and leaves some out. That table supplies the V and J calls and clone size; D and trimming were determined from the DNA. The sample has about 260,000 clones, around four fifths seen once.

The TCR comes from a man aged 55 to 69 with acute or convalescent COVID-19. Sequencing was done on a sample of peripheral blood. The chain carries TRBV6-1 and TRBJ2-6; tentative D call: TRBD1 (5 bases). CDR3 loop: CAGAGGANVLTF. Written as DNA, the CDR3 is TGTGCCGGGGCAGGCGGGGCCAACGTCCTGACTTTC.